The clone carrying this T cell receptor beta chain was detected only a few times. One end of the junction does not line up with germline, which may come from a read error. CDR3 length equals 17 residues. The germline V gene encodes CDR1 SSHAT and CDR2 FNYEAQ (reference sequence). One entry per CDR3 protein results from TCRdb running MiXCR on the RACE reads. Of around 260,000 distinct CDR3 sequences listed, 8.6% were seen once; the top ten hold over 2%. The data stem from a study of human T cells and chemical hapten exposure. Time point meaning: pre-sensitization, week 0. Treatment: therapeutic diphenylcyclopropenone sensitization with weekly scalp DPC.

Specimen: whole blood, collected in connection with sensitization to the hapten diphenylcyclopropenone (DPC). The TCR originated in a woman between 40 and 50 years old with alopecia areata. Some clones in this sample may be carry-over from other donors' samples. The genes are TRBV7-7 and TRBJ2-3; 10 bases match TRBD2. Here the CDR3 DNA reads TGTGCTAGCAGCTTAACGGCTAGTAGCGGGAGGCCGGATACGCAGTATTTT. This sequence encodes CASSLTASSGRPDTQYF.